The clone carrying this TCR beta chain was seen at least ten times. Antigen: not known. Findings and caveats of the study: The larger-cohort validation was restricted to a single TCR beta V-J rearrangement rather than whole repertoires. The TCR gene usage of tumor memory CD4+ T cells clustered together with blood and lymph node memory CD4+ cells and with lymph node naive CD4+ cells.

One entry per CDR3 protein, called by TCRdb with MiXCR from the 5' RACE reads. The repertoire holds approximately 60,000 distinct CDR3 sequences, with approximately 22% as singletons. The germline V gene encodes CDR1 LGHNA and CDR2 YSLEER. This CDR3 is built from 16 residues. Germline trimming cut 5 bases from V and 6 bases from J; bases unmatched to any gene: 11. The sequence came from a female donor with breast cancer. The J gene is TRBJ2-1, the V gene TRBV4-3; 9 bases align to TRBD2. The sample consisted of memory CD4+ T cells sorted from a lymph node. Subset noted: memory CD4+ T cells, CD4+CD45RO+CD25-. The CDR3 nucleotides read TGCGCCAGCAGCGAAAGGTGGCTAGCGGGGTTCAATGAGCAGTTCTTC. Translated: CASSERWLAGFNEQFF.